The 26 T cell receptor beta chains listed next were all sequenced from one sample in a study of blood T cell repertoires in COVID-19. Sequenced by immunoSEQ multiplex PCR; TCRdb stores in-frame clones only, minus some. The data hold 120,000 to 150,000 clones, with approximately 88% observed a single time. Input material: peripheral blood. These receptors all come from a woman aged 50 to 60 with acute or convalescent COVID-19.

V is TRBV4-2 and J is TRBJ2-6, with D possibly matching TRBD2 (6 bases). The CDR3 loop spans 17 amino acids. Germline values: CDR1 LGHNA, CDR2 YNFKEQ. The V gene lost 0 bases and the J gene lost 9 bases, with 18 bases spanning the gap. CDR3 in amino acids: CASSQDMGGPRGNVLTF. CDR3 DNA: TGTGCCAGCAGCCAAGATATGGGGGGTCCTCGAGGCAACGTCCTGACTTTC.

This clone came up once. The chain links TRBV28 to TRBJ1-2; 7 bases fit TRBD1. J lost 6 bases, V lost 7 bases, and 8 bases had no gene match. The CDR3 loop spans 13 amino acids. CDR1 is MDHEN, CDR2 SYDVKM, per germline. The CDR3 here is CASNLQGLDGYTF. The CDR3 DNA follows: TGTGCCAGCAACCTACAGGGGTTGGATGGCTACACCTTC.

This clone was recorded once. The V call is TRBV5-4, the J call TRBJ2-3; 11 bases match TRBD2. The trim removed 4 bases at V and 2 bases at J, leaving 12 bases unmatched. Per the germline V gene, CDR1 is SGHNT and CDR2 is YYREEE (reference sequence). The CDR3 has 18 residues. Written as DNA, the CDR3 is TGTGCCAGCAGCCCGCAACCCCCGACTAGCGGGACCACAGATACGCAGTATTTT. Protein product: CASSPQPPTSGTTDTQYF.

The J gene is TRBJ2-7, the V gene TRBV10-2; TRBD1 matches at 7 bases. This CDR3 has 15 amino acids. V lost 5 bases and J lost 5; bases outside the gene matches: 12. Germline V gene lookup returns CDR1 WSHSY and CDR2 SAAADI. The CDR3: CASSPQQQGFHEQYF. The CDR3, as DNA: TGCGCCAGCAGTCCCCAACAACAGGGGTTCCACGAGCAGTACTTC.

The chain joins TRBV7-8 to TRBJ2-7; D uncertain. The CDR3 length is 12 residues. Per the germline V gene, CDR1 is SGHVS and CDR2 is FQNEAQ. V was pared by 6 bases and J by 5 bases, with 11 bases between. The DNA for the CDR3 is TGTGCCAGCAGGTACAATCAAGACGAGCAGTACTTC. Translated: CASRYNQDEQYF.

The chain is built from TRBV27 and TRBJ2-7; a possible D gene is TRBD1 (6 bases). The CDR3 has 11 residues. The germline CDR1 and CDR2 sequences are MNHEY and SMNVEV (reference sequence). V lost 6 bases, J lost 4 bases, and 7 bases lay in between. The CDR3 coding sequence is TGTGCCAGCAGCCAGGGGTACGAGCAGTACTTC. Residues: CASSQGYEQYF.

J is TRBJ1-1 and V is TRBV27; D not resolved. Trimming removed 0 bases from V and 0 bases from J, with 8 bases in between. The CDR3 sequence is 15 residues long. In germline, CDR1 is MNHEY, CDR2 SMNVEV (reference sequence). The CDR3 region has the DNA TGTGCCAGCAGTTTATCGCCAGATTTGAACACTGAAGCTTTCTTT. Translation: CASSLSPDLNTEAFF.

The V call is TRBV5-4, the J call TRBJ2-1, with 10 bases fitting TRBD1. J lost 8 bases, V lost 5 bases, and 10 bases had no gene match. The CDR3 loop spans 15 amino acids. Germline V gene sequence: CDR1 SGHNT, CDR2 YYREEE (reference sequence). The CDR3 DNA sequence: TGTGCCAGCAGTCTGGCGGGACAGGGGAACGATGAGCAGTTCTTC. Amino acid sequence: CASSLAGQGNDEQFF.

The V and J genes are TRBV6-4 and TRBJ2-3; 8 positions agree with TRBD2. CDR3 length equals 15 residues. Germline V lookup: CDR1 MRHNA, CDR2 SNTAGT. Germline trimming cut 2 bases from V and 4 bases from J; bases unmatched to any gene: 5. The CDR3 sequence is CASSDERGGSDTQYF. In DNA, the CDR3 is TGTGCCAGCAGTGACGAACGGGGGGGCTCAGATACGCAGTATTTT.

This chain connects TRBV19 to TRBJ1-5, with a weak D call TRBD1 (5 bases). With 10 bases removed from V and 3 bases from J, the gap between germline ends came to 19 bases. Germline loops: CDR1 LNHDA, CDR2 SQIVND (reference sequence). This CDR3 spans 15 amino acids. The CDR3 loop reads CATIGQGGYNQPQHF. CDR3 bases: TGTGCCACAATCGGGCAGGGAGGTTACAATCAGCCCCAGCATTTT.

The chain couples TRBV29-1 to TRBJ2-1; 9 bases agree with TRBD2. Germline CDR1 is SQVTM and CDR2 is ANQGSEA. There are 15 residues in the CDR3. Trimming at V came to 5 bases and at J to 5 bases, leaving 10 bases not matched to a gene. This CDR3 reads CSVQGERGDHNEQFF. CDR3 DNA: TGCAGCGTTCAAGGGGAGCGGGGGGACCACAATGAGCAGTTCTTC.

This clone was recorded once. This sequence joins TRBV5-4 and TRBJ2-1; TRBD2 matches at 8 bases. CDR1 and CDR2 from the germline V gene are SGHNT and YYREEE (reference sequence). The CDR3 is made up of 16 amino acids. After removal of 4 bases from V and 8 bases from J, the junction contained 14 bases not matched to a gene. The CDR3 DNA sequence: TGTGCCAGCAGCCTAGGGGCTAGCGGGCTTAAGGATGAGCAGTTCTTC. Amino acid sequence: CASSLGASGLKDEQFF.

CDR3 DNA sequence: TGTGCCAGCAGTGTCCAGAACTATGGCTACACCTTC. It yields the protein CASSVQNYGYTF. V is TRBV2 and J is TRBJ1-2; D is undetermined. Between the trimmed V and J ends, which lost 4 bases and 2 bases, there was a span of 5 bases. Per the germline V gene, CDR1 is SNHLY and CDR2 is FYNNEI. The CDR3 extends over 12 amino acids.

This chain connects TRBV10-2 to TRBJ2-7, with a possible D match to TRBD1 (5 bases). Trimming cost V 7 bases and J 4 bases, with 14 bases left between them. Germline lookup yields CDR1 WSHSY and CDR2 SAAADI. The CDR3 sequence is 13 residues long. Here the CDR3 reads CASMKGKVYEQYF. Here the CDR3 DNA reads TGCGCCAGCATGAAGGGGAAGGTGTACGAGCAGTACTTC.

This chain links TRBV5-1 with TRBJ1-1; 7 positions agree with TRBD1. Trimming took 2 bases from V and 7 from J; bases not matched to a gene: 2. Germline lookup yields CDR1 SGHRS and CDR2 YFSETQ. The CDR3 covers 12 residues. The CDR3: CASSFGDSEAFF. The CDR3 DNA reads as TGCGCCAGCAGCTTTGGGGACAGTGAAGCTTTCTTT.

The CDR3 DNA reads TGTGCCAGCGGCCCTGGAGTCACTGAAGCTTTCTTT. It translates to CASGPGVTEAFF. This sequence joins TRBV6-5 and TRBJ1-1, with no clear D. V was cut by 8 bases and J by 4 bases, with 11 bases left in between. Germline values: CDR1 MNHEY, CDR2 SVGAGI. This CDR3 has 12 amino acids.

The chain couples TRBV11-2 to TRBJ2-5; TRBD2 matches at 11 bases. The CDR3 is 16 amino acids. The V gene end was trimmed by 3 bases and the J gene end by 2 bases; junction bases not matched to a gene: 5. In germline, CDR1 is SGHAT, CDR2 FQNNGV. The CDR3 DNA reads TGTGCCAGCAGCTTCCCGGGACTAGCGGAACAAGAGACCCAGTACTTC. This encodes CASSFPGLAEQETQYF. The variable domain in full, with the rest retrieved from reference TRBV11-2 and TRBJ2-5, is EAGVAQSPRYKIIEKRQSVAFWCNPISGHATLYWYQQILGQGPKLLIQFQNNGVVDDSQLPKDRFSAERLKGVDSTLKIQPAKLEDSAVYLCASSFPGLAEQETQYFGPGTRLLVL.

The rearrangement joins TRBV6-5 to TRBJ1-6, with D possibly TRBD1 on 5 matching bases. The CDR3 extends over 15 amino acids. CDR1 is MNHEY and CDR2 is SVGAGI in the germline V gene. Trimming removed 2 bases from V and 8 bases from J, with 13 bases in between. The CDR3 DNA reads TGTGCCAGCAGTTACGAAGGGACTTCGGATTCACCCCTCCACTTT. It yields the protein CASSYEGTSDSPLHF.

This clone was counted a single time. The chain employs TRBV3-1 (or the pseudogene TRBV3-2) and TRBJ2-1; 10 bases are a match to TRBD2. From germline, CDR1 is LGHDT and CDR2 YNNKEL (reference sequence). With 4 bases clipped from V and 7 bases from J, the junction kept 13 bases outside the gene matches. This CDR3 is 17 amino acids long. The CDR3 reads CASSREFLAGVENEQFF. CDR3 DNA sequence: TGTGCCAGCAGCCGAGAGTTTCTAGCGGGAGTAGAAAATGAGCAGTTCTTC.

V usage is TRBV5-4 and J usage is TRBJ2-1; D gene unclear. CDR3 size: 15 residues. The V and J ends lost 4 bases and 5 bases respectively, with 16 bases between them. Germline values: CDR1 SGHNT, CDR2 YYREEE (reference sequence). CDR3 sequence reads: CASSLPISADNEQFF. The CDR3 DNA is TGTGCCAGCAGCCTTCCTATAAGCGCAGACAATGAGCAGTTCTTC.

The chain recombines TRBV28 with TRBJ1-5; D perhaps matches TRBD1 (6 bases). The CDR3 is made up of 14 amino acids. V lost 6 bases and J lost 6, with 15 bases in between. CDR1 MDHEN and CDR2 SYDVKM come from the germline V gene. In nucleotides, the CDR3 is TGTGCCAGCAGACCTACAGGGCCTCGTCAGCCCCAGCATTTT. Protein product: CASRPTGPRQPQHF.

V and J are TRBV5-6 and TRBJ1-3, with D tentatively TRBD1 (6 bases). Per the germline V gene, CDR1 is SGHDT and CDR2 is YYEEEE. The CDR3 has 15 amino acids. The ends were cut back, 4 bases at V and 1 base at J, with 12 bases in the middle. The CDR3 reads CASSALQGSGNTIYF. CDR3 sequence (DNA): TGTGCCAGCAGCGCGCTACAGGGATCTGGAAACACCATATATTTT.

V is TRBV6-4 and J is TRBJ1-1; TRBD1 matches at 7 bases. The V gene end was trimmed by 4 bases and the J gene end by 0 bases; junction bases not matched to a gene: 2. The CDR3 has 14 residues. The germline V gene has CDR1 MRHNA and CDR2 SNTAGT. The CDR3 coding sequence is TGTGCCAGCAGTGCACAGGGGCTGAACACTGAAGCTTTCTTT. Translating it yields CASSAQGLNTEAFF.

The V gene is TRBV6-2 or TRBV6-3, the J gene TRBJ2-7; tentative D call: TRBD2 (6 bases). Trimming took 1 base from V and 4 from J, leaving 11 bases between them. Germline values: CDR1 MNHEY, CDR2 SVGEGT. The CDR3 consists of 14 residues. The CDR3 spells CASSYLRGSYEQYF. The CDR3 region has the DNA TGTGCCAGCAGTTACTTGCGGGGCAGTTACGAGCAGTACTTC.

The chain has TRBV12-2 and TRBJ2-3; the table's D call of TRBD1 was not tested on the DNA. TRBV12-2 is tagged as a pseudogene. The CDR3 has 19 amino acids. CDR3 DNA sequence: TGTGCAAGTCGCTTTCACGGGACAGCGGGTAGGTCGGGCGGAGATACGCAGTATTTT. Translated: CASRFHGTAGRSGGDTQYF.

This chain links TRBV7-3 with TRBJ2-3; 8 bases are a match to TRBD1. CDR1 and CDR2 (germline): SGHTA, FQGTGA. This CDR3 is 15 amino acids long. V trimming: 5 bases; J trimming: 2 bases; junction bases outside the gene matches: 6. CDR3 residues: CASSSRGRNTDTQYF. CDR3 in DNA: TGTGCCAGCAGCAGCAGGGGGCGAAACACAGATACGCAGTATTTT.